In this sample, the clone carrying this TCR beta chain turned up a few times. The antigen remains unidentified. The data are from a study of cytomegalovirus exposure and HLA in healthy donors. The CDR3 consists of 14 residues. Germline values: CDR1 SGHRS, CDR2 YFSETQ. The J segment lost 5 bases and the V segment lost 4 bases, leaving 6 bases of the junction unmatched. The primer mix had 60 Vbeta and 13 Jbeta primers. Repertoires were generated with immunoSEQ multiplex PCR, while TCRdb's copy carries only in-frame clones and drops some. Among around 140,000 clones, approximately 80% were seen once, and the ten largest hold about 1.6%. The study's findings and limits: Because they were indistinguishable, some V segments, including TRBV6-2 and TRBV6-3, were excluded. Equally common other TCR beta chains were less clonally expanded than HLA-associated ones, a later analysis found.

The rearrangement uses TRBV5-1 and TRBJ1-1; 9 bases fit TRBD1. Sequencing was performed on PBMCs. The source is a woman aged 18 to 35 in good health and CMV-seronegative. The CDR3 DNA reads TGCGCCAGCAGCCGGACAGGGGAAGAGACTGAAGCTTTCTTT. It translates to CASSRTGEETEAFF.